This TCR beta chain was obtained from a study of blood T cell repertoires in COVID-19. Study-wide context: Sites in the United States, Italy and Spain provided acute and convalescent COVID-19 samples.

CDR1 and CDR2 from the germline V gene are MDHEN and SYDVKM. The V gene lost 3 bases and the J gene lost 7 bases, with 22 bases spanning the gap. The CDR3 runs 17 residues. Participants in the exposed group had met a COVID-19 case in the 2 weeks before joining the study. The method was immunoSEQ multiplex PCR; TCRdb's version includes in-frame clones alone and lacks a portion of them. The table shows 360,000 or so clones, with 88% occurring only once. The specimen sequenced was PBMCs or T cells enriched from blood (not recorded which). The chain employs TRBV28 and TRBJ2-1; tentatively, D is TRBD2 (7 bases). This clonotype originated in a woman younger than 45 who had been exposed to COVID-19. The CDR3 region has the DNA TGTGCCAGCAGTTTTCCCTTTTTTCGTAGGGGGGGAAATGAGCAGTTCTTC. It codes for CASSFPFFRRGGNEQFF. Variable domain in full (rest from reference TRBV28 and TRBJ2-1): DVKVTQSSRYLVKRTGEKVFLECVQDMDHENMFWYRQDPGLGLRLIYFSYDVKMKEKGDIPEGYSVSREKKERFSLILESASTNQTSMYLCASSFPFFRRGGNEQFFGPGTRLTVL.